Below are 18 T cell receptor beta chains sequenced from a single sample in a study of T-cell memory formation after mild COVID-19. TCRdb called the 5' RACE reads again in MiXCR, with one record for every CDR3 protein. The table records approximately 500,000 distinct CDR3 sequences, around a quarter of them present only once. The sequenced material came from PBMCs or a T cell subset sorted from them (not recorded which). The source is an adult woman who had mild COVID-19 (a few samples of this study predate the infection). Cell type and time point are not known.

This clonotype was counted between two and nine times. This sequence joins TRBV7-9 and TRBJ2-1; D gene ambiguous. In germline, CDR1 is SEHNR, CDR2 FQNEAQ (reference sequence). Trimming cost V 2 bases and J 9 bases, with 8 bases left between them. CDR3 size: 12 residues. Here the CDR3 reads CASSLYRPEQFF. In DNA, the CDR3 is TGTGCCAGCAGCTTATACCGCCCTGAGCAGTTCTTC.

The J gene is TRBJ1-2, the V gene TRBV6-1, with 8 bases matching TRBD1. This CDR3 contains 13 residues. The germline CDR1 and CDR2 sequences are MNHNS and SASEGT. V lost 2 bases, J lost 6 bases, and 2 bases stayed unmatched. CDR3 in amino acids: CASSEQGADGYTF. CDR3 bases: TGTGCCAGCAGTGAACAGGGGGCAGATGGCTACACCTTC.

In this sample, this clonotype turned up a few times. The genes are TRBV6-2 or TRBV6-3 and TRBJ1-2; D is unclear. CDR3 length equals 13 residues. With 2 bases removed from V and 8 bases from J, the gap between germline ends came to 12 bases. The germline gives CDR1 MNHEY, CDR2 SVGEGT. The DNA for the CDR3 is TGTGCCAGCAGTTACCGATCCAAGGAAGGCTACACCTTC. This encodes CASSYRSKEGYTF.

V gene TRBV20-1 combines with J gene TRBJ2-1; 10 positions agree with TRBD1. The CDR3 loop spans 15 amino acids. Per germline, CDR1 DFQATT and CDR2 SNEGSKA (reference sequence). V trimming: 1 base; J trimming: 8 bases; junction bases outside the gene matches: 8. The CDR3 coding sequence is TGCAGTGCTAGAGGGGCCGGGACAGGGGTTTATGAGCAGTTCTTC. Translating it yields CSARGAGTGVYEQFF.

The sample holds a few counts of this clonotype. The chain combines TRBV7-2 with TRBJ2-3; 10 bases agree with TRBD2. The CDR3 length is 16 residues. Germline CDR1 SGHTA, CDR2 FQGNSA. After removal of 3 bases from V and 2 bases from J, the junction contained 5 bases not matched to a gene. This CDR3 reads CASSFLAGGLTDTQYF. In nucleotides, the CDR3 is TGTGCCAGCAGCTTCTTAGCGGGAGGACTCACAGATACGCAGTATTTT.

The chain combines TRBV11-3 with TRBJ2-2; 10 bases fit TRBD1. The germline V gene encodes CDR1 SGHNT and CDR2 YENEEA. The V gene end was trimmed by 4 bases and the J gene end by 6 bases; junction bases not matched to a gene: 11. The CDR3 is 17 amino acids. CDR3 in amino acids: CASSWSLGTGAAGELFF. The CDR3 nucleotides read TGTGCCAGCAGCTGGAGTTTGGGGACAGGGGCCGCCGGGGAGCTGTTTTTT.

This chain links TRBV7-9 with TRBJ1-2, with D perhaps TRBD1 (6 bases). The CDR3 has 14 residues. V lost 0 bases to trimming and J lost 7 bases, with 12 bases between them. Germline values: CDR1 SEHNR, CDR2 FQNEAQ (reference sequence). In DNA form, the CDR3 reads TGTGCCAGCAGCTTAGCCGGGGACATCCTTGGCTACACCTTC. Its translation: CASSLAGDILGYTF.

The chain recombines TRBV6-6 with TRBJ2-5, with a tentative D call TRBD2 (5 bases). With 2 bases removed from V and 0 bases from J, the gap between germline ends came to 7 bases. This CDR3 has 14 residues. From germline, CDR1 is MNHNY and CDR2 SVGAGI (reference sequence). The CDR3 spells CASSYGGHQETQYF. The CDR3 DNA reads TGTGCCAGCAGTTACGGCGGGCACCAAGAGACCCAGTACTTC.

This clonotype was seen more than once but under ten times. The rearrangement joins TRBV20-1 to TRBJ2-1; 14 bases match TRBD2. The germline CDR1 and CDR2 sequences are DFQATT and SNEGSKA (reference sequence). Trimming took 5 bases from V and 7 from J; bases not matched to a gene: 4. The CDR3 sequence is 14 residues long. The CDR3 DNA is TGCAGTGCTCGGACTAGCGGGAGGAGGAATGAGCAGTTCTTC. This gives the protein CSARTSGRRNEQFF.

V is TRBV5-4 and J is TRBJ2-3; no clear D gene. V was cut by 7 bases and J by 3 bases, with 15 bases left in between. Germline V gene lookup returns CDR1 SGHNT and CDR2 YYREEE (reference sequence). The CDR3 extends over 14 amino acids. The CDR3 reads CASRIEAGTDTQYF. The CDR3 nucleotides read TGTGCCAGCCGGATCGAAGCCGGTACAGATACGCAGTATTTT.

This clonotype occurred once. The chain recombines TRBV24-1 with TRBJ2-1; 11 bases fit TRBD2. This CDR3 spans 17 amino acids. With 4 bases clipped from V and 5 bases from J, the junction kept 9 bases outside the gene matches. Germline lookup yields CDR1 KGHDR and CDR2 SFDVKD. CDR3 in DNA: TGTGCCACCAGTGACTTGACCGGGACTAGCGGAAACAATGAGCAGTTCTTC. Its protein is CATSDLTGTSGNNEQFF.

This clonotype has only a few counts. V is TRBV4-1 and J is TRBJ2-3; D uncertain. Trimming cost V 2 bases and J 3 bases, with 12 bases left between them. The CDR3 consists of 15 residues. The V gene's germline CDR1 is MGHRA and CDR2 YSYEKL. CDR3 sequence reads: CASSQTGTGTDTQYF. The CDR3 DNA reads as TGCGCCAGCAGCCAAACCGGAACCGGGACAGATACGCAGTATTTT.

This chain links TRBV12-3 or TRBV12-4 with TRBJ2-1, with 11 bases matching TRBD2. The CDR3 runs to 17 residues. Losses at the gene ends were 7 bases for V and 7 bases for J; bases not matched to a gene: 15. The CDR3 region is CASIPGLAGGRVNEQFF. The DNA of the CDR3 is TGTGCCAGCATTCCAGGCCTAGCGGGAGGTCGAGTGAATGAGCAGTTCTTC.

V and J are TRBV11-2 and TRBJ2-7; TRBD2 is a possible D gene (6 bases). The CDR3 totals 16 residues. From germline, CDR1 is SGHAT and CDR2 FQNNGV. The V and J ends lost 3 bases and 1 base respectively, with 16 bases between them. This CDR3 reads CASSFARGGESYEQYF. The CDR3 DNA is TGTGCCAGCAGCTTCGCCCGGGGCGGGGAGTCCTACGAGCAGTACTTC.

The CDR3 loop is CASSLAWTGLAGGPETQYF. As DNA, the CDR3 is TGTGCCAGCAGCTTAGCCTGGACGGGACTAGCGGGAGGGCCCGAGACCCAGTACTTC. V gene TRBV7-2 combines with J gene TRBJ2-5; 16 bases match TRBD2. V lost 0 bases and J lost 5; bases outside the gene matches: 9. Germline-derived CDR1 and CDR2 are SGHTA and FQGNSA. CDR3 size: 19 residues.

The genes are TRBV29-1 and TRBJ2-3; the match to TRBD1 covers 10 bases. This CDR3 comprises 15 residues. Trimming at V came to 4 bases and at J to 3 bases, leaving 7 bases not matched to a gene. Germline CDR1 reads SQVTM; CDR2 reads ANQGSEA. This CDR3 is CSVAPGQGRTDTQYF. The CDR3 DNA sequence: TGCAGCGTTGCACCGGGACAGGGGAGGACAGATACGCAGTATTTT.

The chain carries TRBV14 and TRBJ2-1; 9 nucleotides align to TRBD2. The CDR3 is 15 amino acids. Germline lookup yields CDR1 SGHDN and CDR2 FVKESK. V lost 0 bases and J lost 10; bases outside the gene matches: 7. CDR3 residues: CASSQDASGVTEQFF. In DNA form, the CDR3 reads TGTGCCAGCAGCCAAGATGCTAGCGGGGTAACGGAGCAGTTCTTC.

The chain links TRBV10-3 to TRBJ2-2; the D is unclear. The CDR3 is made up of 13 amino acids. The V end was cut by 0 bases, the J end by 6 bases, with 5 bases between. CDR1 is ENHRY and CDR2 is SYGVKD in the germline V gene. Written as DNA, the CDR3 is TGTGCCATCAGTGAGTCGACACCCGGGGAGCTGTTTTTT. This gives the protein CAISESTPGELFF.